This T cell receptor (beta chain) was identified in a study of OX40 agonist ivuxolimab in advanced cancers. The study in broad terms: Ivuxolimab was an agonistic, fully human IgG2 monoclonal antibody directed against OX40 (CD134), a costimulatory receptor. Intravenous ivuxolimab was administered to patients every 2 weeks at six dose levels: 0.01, 0.1, 0.3, 1.5, 3 and 10 mg/kg. Of the 52 patients in dose escalation, 19 had hepatocellular carcinoma, about 15 had melanoma, 9 had renal cell carcinoma and 9 had head and neck cancer. A male proportion of roughly 85% and a mean age of around 60 years, ranging from 23 to 79, were recorded for the dose-escalation cohort. Prior anti-PD-1, anti-PD-L1 or anti-CTLA-4 therapy was permitted, and less than 45% of dose-escalation patients had received checkpoint inhibitors. Partial responses occurred in three dose-escalation patients: two with cutaneous melanoma and one with hepatocellular carcinoma. The purpose of peripheral TCRbeta sequencing was to test whether ivuxolimab changed TCR sequence diversity and led to clonal T-cell expansion. The monotherapy dose-escalation portion (N = 52 patients) of the phase I ivuxolimab trial is reported in the paper.

Note on this clone: Which antigen it targets is not known. No much larger clonotype is one base removed from it; base qualities were not supplied.

The full study reports these points: Low levels of normalized T-cell clonal expansion were also shown by some nonresponding patients. Clonal expansion of both CD4+ and CD8+ blood T cells was observed from baseline to week 6 at doses 0.1 to 3.0 mg/kg. Antigen specificity was not determined for the clonally expanded peripheral T cells. After ivuxolimab, more expanded clones were found on average in CD8+ T cells than in CD4+ T cells. Partial responders in the 0.1-3.0 mg/kg groups had among the lowest normalized peripheral clonal expansion, especially among CD8+ T cells.

Measured from the cysteine to the phenylalanine, the CDR3 is 17 residues long. Just CDR3 DNA is preserved here, 51 bases in frame from base 1. Via the germline V gene, CDR1 is SGHRS and CDR2 YFSETQ. After removal of 3 bases from V and 8 bases from J, the junction retains 17 bases not matched to a gene. To sequence the TCRbeta CDR3 region, genomic DNA was isolated from the sorted cells. TCRbeta CDR3 regions were sequenced using the immunoSEQ Assay. TCRdb retrieved this table from immuneACCESS and kept in-frame rearrangements only. Not all clones are present; in checked studies, unresolved V genes account for under half, and no reason is known for the remainder. The sample profile shows 90,000 to 100,000 clones; roughly nine tenths of them were found once. Jointly, the top ten make up roughly 0.5% of the sample. The trial excluded patients who had a history of autoimmune disease or who were on systemic immunosuppression. Peripheral blood for TCR sequencing was collected from all dose cohorts at baseline, on cycle 4 day 1, and on cycle 7 day 1. The samples were drawn from a first-in-human, open-label, multicenter phase I dose-escalation trial of ivuxolimab. Adults with locally advanced or metastatic melanoma, renal cell carcinoma, hepatocellular carcinoma or head and neck squamous cell carcinoma were enrolled in the trial. Before TCR sequencing, CD4+ T cells and CD8+ T cells from peripheral blood were sorted into separate populations.

Rearrangement joined TRBV5-1 to TRBJ2-1, with 7 bases in between that match TRBD1. Sequences were derived from CD4+ or CD8+ T cells sorted from blood, sampled in a trial of the OX40 agonist ivuxolimab. The TCR comes from an adult with an advanced solid tumor such as melanoma, head and neck, liver or kidney cancer. Read as DNA, the sequence is TGCGCCAGCAGCTCCCAGGGACGAAGCTACACAGGGGATGAGCAGTTCTTC. This encodes CASSSQGRSYTGDEQFF. The CDR3, completed at both ends by the reference TRBV5-1 and TRBJ2-1 genes, gives the full variable domain KAGVTQTPRYLIKTRGQQVTLSCSPISGHRSVSWYQQTPGQGLQFLFEYFSETQRNKGNFPGRFSGRQFSNSRSEMNVSTLELGDSALYLCASSSQGRSYTGDEQFFGPGTRLTVL.